This T cell receptor (beta chain) is from a study of blood T cell repertoires in COVID-19. Study information: Acute and convalescent COVID-19 samples came from the United States, Italy and Spain. PBMCs, B-cell-depleted T cells, or T cells were the source of the cDNA or gDNA that made up the material.

The ends lost 7 bases at V and 5 bases at J; junction bases unmatched: 7. This CDR3 comprises 15 residues. Germline CDR1 and CDR2: KGHDR and SFDVKD. TCRdb's table, derived via immunoSEQ multiplex PCR, lists solely in-frame clones and lacks some. The sample lists 45,000 to 55,000 clones, approximately 88% seen once, with under 2.5% in the top ten. The origin of this receptor is a human donor in a cohort sampled during active COVID-19. The sample comprised peripheral blood. V usage is TRBV24-1 and J usage is TRBJ2-1; the match to TRBD1 covers 10 bases. CDR3 in DNA: TGTGCCACCAGGTCCGGGACAGGGGCCCACAATGAGCAGTTCTTC. As protein: CATRSGTGAHNEQFF.